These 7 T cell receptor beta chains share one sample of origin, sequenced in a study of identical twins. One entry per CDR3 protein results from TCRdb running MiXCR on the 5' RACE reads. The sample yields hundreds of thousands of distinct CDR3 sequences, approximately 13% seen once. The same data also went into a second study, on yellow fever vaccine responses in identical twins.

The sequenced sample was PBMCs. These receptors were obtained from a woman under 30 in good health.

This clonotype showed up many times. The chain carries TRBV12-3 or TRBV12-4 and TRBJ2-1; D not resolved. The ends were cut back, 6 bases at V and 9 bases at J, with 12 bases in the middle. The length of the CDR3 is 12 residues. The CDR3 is CASSPTGGEQFF. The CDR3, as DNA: TGTGCCAGCAGCCCCACGGGTGGTGAGCAGTTCTTC.

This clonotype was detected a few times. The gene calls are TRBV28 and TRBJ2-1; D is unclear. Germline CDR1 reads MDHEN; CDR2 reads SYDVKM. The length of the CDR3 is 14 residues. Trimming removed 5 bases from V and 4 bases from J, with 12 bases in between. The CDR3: CASSLEQKYNEQFF. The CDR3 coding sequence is TGTGCCAGCAGTCTCGAACAGAAATACAATGAGCAGTTCTTC.

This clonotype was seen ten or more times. CDR3 in DNA: TGTGCCAGCAGCTTATCCAGCGGGATAGTCCAAGAGACCCAGTACTTC. Its protein product is CASSLSSGIVQETQYF. The chain combines TRBV7-9 with TRBJ2-5; 7 nucleotides agree with TRBD2. Germline assignment: CDR1 SEHNR and CDR2 FQNEAQ (reference sequence). The CDR3 spans 16 residues. Unmatched junction bases numbered 7, after V lost 2 bases and J lost 1 base.

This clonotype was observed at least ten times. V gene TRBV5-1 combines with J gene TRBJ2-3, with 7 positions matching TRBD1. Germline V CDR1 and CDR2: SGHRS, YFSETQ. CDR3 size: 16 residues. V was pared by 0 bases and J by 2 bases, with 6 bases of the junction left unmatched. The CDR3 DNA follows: TGCGCCAGCAGCTTGGGACGGACAGGCCTCACAGATACGCAGTATTTT. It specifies CASSLGRTGLTDTQYF.

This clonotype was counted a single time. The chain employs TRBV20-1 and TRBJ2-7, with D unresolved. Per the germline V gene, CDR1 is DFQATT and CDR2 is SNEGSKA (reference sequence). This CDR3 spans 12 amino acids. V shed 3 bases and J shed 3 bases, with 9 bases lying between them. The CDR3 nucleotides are TGCAGTGCTAGCCGCGAAGGCTACGAGCAGTACTTC. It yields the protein CSASREGYEQYF.

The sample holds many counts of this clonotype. The CDR3 sequence: CASSHQGLGAGYEQFF. In DNA, the CDR3 is TGTGCCAGCAGCCACCAGGGGCTAGGTGCGGGTTATGAGCAGTTCTTC. The V and J genes are TRBV7-9 and TRBJ2-1; D is perhaps TRBD1 (6 bases). The CDR3 loop spans 16 amino acids. The germline V and J ends were trimmed by 5 bases and 8 bases, with 22 bases remaining between them. The germline CDR1 and CDR2 sequences are SEHNR and FQNEAQ (reference sequence).

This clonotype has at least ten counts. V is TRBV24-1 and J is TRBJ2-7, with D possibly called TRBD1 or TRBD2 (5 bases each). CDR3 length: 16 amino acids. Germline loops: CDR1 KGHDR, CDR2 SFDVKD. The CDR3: CATSDPDIRRAYEQYV. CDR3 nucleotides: TGTGCCACCAGTGACCCGGACATTCGGCGGGCCTATGAGCAGTACGTC.